Shown below are 20 T cell receptor beta chains from a single sample sequenced in a study of vaccination and CD4 T cells after COVID-19. These receptors are not linked to any known antigen. Specified treatment: approximately nine-day PBMC culture with coronavirus spike peptide pools or control peptides (ViraFEST assay). At the Johns Hopkins FTIC core, DNA taken from cultured CD4+ T cells was sequenced by way of the Oncomine TCR Beta short-read assay. From the PCR reads, TCRdb called clonotypes with MiXCR, one entry per CDR3 protein. This table has 20,000 to 25,000 distinct CDR3 sequences, 50% to 65% appearing once. The material sequenced was CD4+ T cells from blood, cultured in vitro. All receptors derive from a human donor who had recovered from COVID-19.

The rearrangement links TRBV24-1 to TRBJ2-3; D call uncertain. This CDR3 has 16 amino acids. V lost 2 bases to trimming and J lost 0 bases, with 11 bases between them. Germline values: CDR1 KGHDR, CDR2 SFDVKD. The chain's CDR3 is CATSDSVAYSTDTQYF. Written as DNA, the CDR3 is TGTGCCACCAGTGATTCGGTGGCCTATAGCACAGATACGCAGTATTTT.

The CDR3 nucleotides are TGTGCCAGCAAGACTAGCGACTACAATGAGCAGTTCTTC. Amino acid sequence: CASKTSDYNEQFF. The rearrangement uses TRBV28 and TRBJ2-1; 8 bases fit TRBD2. The CDR3 has 13 amino acids. Germline V lookup: CDR1 MDHEN, CDR2 SYDVKM. V shed 7 bases and J 3 bases; nucleotides not matched to a gene: 2.

This clonotype was picked up one time. The chain combines TRBV5-8 with TRBJ1-2; D is uncertain. CDR1 is SGHTS, CDR2 YDEGEE, per germline. This CDR3 has 13 residues. The V end was cut by 0 bases, the J end by 4 bases, with 7 bases between. The CDR3 nucleotides read TGTGCCAGCAGCTTGGTCGCGTCCTATGGCTACACCTTC. Protein sequence: CASSLVASYGYTF. Variable domain in full (rest from reference TRBV5-8 and TRBJ1-2): EAGVTQSPTHLIKTRGQQATLRCSPISGHTSVYWYQQALGLGLQFLLWYDEGEERNRGNFPPRFSGRQFPNYSSELNVNALELEDSALYLCASSLVASYGYTFGSGTRLTVV.

This chain uses TRBV25-1 with TRBJ1-1; a weak D match, TRBD1 (5 bases). Germline V gene lookup returns CDR1 MGHDK and CDR2 SYGVNS. This CDR3 is built from 13 residues. V was trimmed by 4 bases and J by 10 bases, leaving 16 bases between them. This chain's CDR3 is CASSGQSIMTAFF. Written as DNA, the CDR3 is TGTGCCAGCAGTGGACAGTCAATTATGACAGCTTTCTTT.

V and J are TRBV5-1 and TRBJ2-5; 10 bases agree with TRBD1. The CDR3 covers 15 residues. The V segment lost 1 base and the J segment 1 base; nucleotides outside the gene matches: 1. Germline CDR1 SGHRS, CDR2 YFSETQ. The CDR3 reads CASSLRTGGQETQYF. CDR3 bases: TGCGCCAGCAGCTTGCGGACAGGGGGCCAAGAGACCCAGTACTTC.

This sequence joins TRBV10-1 and TRBJ2-1; tentatively, D is TRBD2 (5 bases). Germline CDR1 reads WNHNN; CDR2 reads SYGVQD (reference sequence). V lost 4 bases and J 5 bases, leaving 12 bases between the germline ends. The CDR3 runs to 14 residues. This CDR3 is CASSASGPNNEQFF. CDR3 DNA sequence: TGCGCCAGCAGTGCCAGCGGTCCTAACAATGAGCAGTTCTTC.

This clonotype was found a few times. The chain is built from TRBV10-3 and TRBJ1-5; D gene ambiguous. CDR1 ENHRY and CDR2 SYGVKD come from the germline V gene. This CDR3 comprises 12 residues. With 6 bases removed from V and 5 bases from J, the gap between germline ends came to 8 bases. CDR3 sequence: CAIRDIDQPQHF. For the CDR3, the DNA is TGTGCCATCAGAGACATAGATCAGCCCCAGCATTTT.

The chain is built from TRBV7-6 and TRBJ2-1; TRBD2 might be the D (6 bases). Per the germline V gene, CDR1 is SGHVS and CDR2 is FNYEAQ. This CDR3 has 16 residues. V shed 5 bases and J shed 0 bases, with 14 bases lying between them. The CDR3 protein is CASSLTSRSSYNEQFF. CDR3 coding DNA: TGTGCCAGCAGCCTAACTAGCCGAAGCTCCTACAATGAGCAGTTCTTC.

This chain uses TRBV28 with TRBJ1-2; 8 bases are shared with TRBD1. The V gene's germline CDR1 is MDHEN and CDR2 SYDVKM. The CDR3 runs 17 residues. V was pared by 2 bases and J by 6 bases, with 14 bases of the junction left unmatched. This CDR3 is CASSLGSGGGYSDGYTF. In DNA form, the CDR3 reads TGTGCCAGCAGTTTAGGGTCAGGGGGCGGGTATAGTGATGGCTACACCTTC.

The CDR3 is CASSLGNRENTGELFF. CDR3 bases: TGTGCCAGCAGTTTGGGTAACAGGGAGAACACCGGGGAGCTGTTTTTT. This chain uses TRBV12-3 or TRBV12-4 with TRBJ2-2, with D perhaps TRBD1 (6 bases). This CDR3 has 16 residues. With 3 bases removed from V and 1 base from J, the gap between germline ends came to 12 bases.

The rearrangement links TRBV25-1 to TRBJ1-2; D gene unclear. CDR1 MGHDK and CDR2 SYGVNS come from the germline V gene. Trimming pared 7 bases from V and 8 bases from J, leaving 14 bases between. The CDR3 is made up of 12 amino acids. Written as DNA, the CDR3 is TGTGCCAGCACAGACGGCCTTGGAGGCTACACCTTC. Its translation: CASTDGLGGYTF.

The chain recombines TRBV19 with TRBJ1-2, with D unresolved. V lost 2 bases to trimming and J lost 2 bases, with 12 bases between them. Germline CDR1 reads LNHDA; CDR2 reads SQIVND (reference sequence). CDR3 length equals 15 residues. The DNA of the CDR3 is TGTGCCAGTAGTATATCCCCGACGGAAAACTATGGCTACACCTTC. Protein: CASSISPTENYGYTF.

The rearrangement uses TRBV24-1 and TRBJ2-7; TRBD1 might be the D (6 bases). Trimming cost V 5 bases and J 2 bases, with 18 bases left between them. Germline CDR1 is KGHDR and CDR2 is SFDVKD. The CDR3 covers 16 residues. The CDR3 nucleotides are TGTGCCACCAGTGCCCTCGGGGCAGGGGAAACCTACGAGCAGTACTTC. Translation gives CATSALGAGETYEQYF.

J is TRBJ1-2 and V is TRBV27; possibly TRBD1 for D (5 bases). The germline V gene has CDR1 MNHEY and CDR2 SMNVEV (reference sequence). The CDR3 covers 13 residues. Trimming stripped 6 bases from V and 7 bases from J, with 15 bases between. The CDR3 protein is CASRGTGVSGYTF. CDR3 nucleotides: TGTGCCAGCAGGGGTACGGGGGTGAGTGGCTACACCTTC.

This clonotype was detected a few times. The chain employs TRBV20-1 and TRBJ1-2; D is unclear. Germline CDR1 and CDR2: DFQATT and SNEGSKA (reference sequence). Trimming left V 6 bases short and J 3 bases short, with 11 bases between. This CDR3 is built from 12 residues. In DNA form, the CDR3 reads TGCAGTGCCAGGACGGCTGACTATGGCTACACCTTC. Residues: CSARTADYGYTF.

This clonotype was seen only a few times. The rearrangement links TRBV5-1 to TRBJ1-2; 9 nucleotides align to TRBD1. The CDR3 is 14 amino acids. Germline assignment: CDR1 SGHRS and CDR2 YFSETQ. V shed 0 bases and J 8 bases; nucleotides not matched to a gene: 5. In DNA, the CDR3 is TGCGCCAGCAGCTTGGACAGGGGGCGATTAGGCTACACCTTC. This gives the protein CASSLDRGRLGYTF.

The chain has TRBV7-9 and TRBJ1-2; D is ambiguous. Deletions cut 5 bases from V and 0 bases from J, with 10 bases between. The CDR3 length is 14 residues. Germline values: CDR1 SEHNR, CDR2 FQNEAQ (reference sequence). The CDR3 loop is CASSPDGPNYGYTF. The CDR3 DNA reads as TGTGCCAGCAGCCCGGACGGACCTAACTATGGCTACACCTTC.

In this sample, this clonotype turned up a few times. The J gene is TRBJ2-4, the V gene TRBV7-3; D is uncertain. V was shortened by 6 bases and J by 9 bases, with 12 bases between the two germline ends. CDR1 is SGHTA and CDR2 is FQGTGA in the germline V gene. The CDR3 has 12 residues. DNA of the CDR3: TGTGCCAGCAGTGACGCGTCCGGCATTCAGTACTTC. Translated, it gives CASSDASGIQYF.

The rearrangement uses TRBV6-5 and TRBJ2-1; TRBD2 is a possible D gene (6 bases). Trimming removed 0 bases from V and 7 bases from J, with 16 bases in between. The germline gives CDR1 MNHEY, CDR2 SVGAGI. This CDR3 comprises 16 residues. CDR3 residues: CASSYSRVAVLNEQFF. The CDR3 DNA reads as TGTGCCAGCAGTTACTCGCGGGTAGCGGTACTAAATGAGCAGTTCTTC.

The rearrangement joins TRBV20-1 to TRBJ1-1; 8 positions agree with TRBD1. Germline V gives CDR1 DFQATT, CDR2 SNEGSKA (reference sequence). The ends lost 0 bases at V and 0 bases at J; junction bases unmatched: 12. The CDR3 has 18 residues. In DNA, the CDR3 is TGCAGTGCTAGAGATAGCGTCAGGGGGCGCGTACTGAACACTGAAGCTTTCTTT. Translation gives CSARDSVRGRVLNTEAFF.